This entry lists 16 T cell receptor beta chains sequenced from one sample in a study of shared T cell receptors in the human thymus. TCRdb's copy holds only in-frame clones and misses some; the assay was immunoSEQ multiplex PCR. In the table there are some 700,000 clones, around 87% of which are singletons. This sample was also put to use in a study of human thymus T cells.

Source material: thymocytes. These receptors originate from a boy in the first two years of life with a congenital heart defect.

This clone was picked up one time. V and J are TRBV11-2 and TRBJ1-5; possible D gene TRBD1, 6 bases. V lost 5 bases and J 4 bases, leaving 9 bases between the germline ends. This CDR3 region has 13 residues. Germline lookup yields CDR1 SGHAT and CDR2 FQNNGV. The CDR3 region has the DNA TGTGCCAGCAGCCAGGGGCATAATCAGCCCCAGCATTTT. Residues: CASSQGHNQPQHF.

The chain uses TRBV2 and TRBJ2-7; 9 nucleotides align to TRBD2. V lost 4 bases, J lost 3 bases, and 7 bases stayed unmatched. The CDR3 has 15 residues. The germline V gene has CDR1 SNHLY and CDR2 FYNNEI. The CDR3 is CASSGRSGRFYEQYF. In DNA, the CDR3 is TGTGCCAGCAGTGGGCGCAGCGGGAGGTTCTACGAGCAGTACTTC.

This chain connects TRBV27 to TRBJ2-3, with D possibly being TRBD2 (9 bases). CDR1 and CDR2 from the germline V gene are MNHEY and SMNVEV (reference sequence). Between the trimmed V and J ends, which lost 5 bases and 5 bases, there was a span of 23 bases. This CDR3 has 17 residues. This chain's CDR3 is CASSLAGLQGAQDTQYF. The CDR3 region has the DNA TGTGCCAGCAGTCTAGCGGGACTCCAGGGGGCCCAAGATACGCAGTATTTT.

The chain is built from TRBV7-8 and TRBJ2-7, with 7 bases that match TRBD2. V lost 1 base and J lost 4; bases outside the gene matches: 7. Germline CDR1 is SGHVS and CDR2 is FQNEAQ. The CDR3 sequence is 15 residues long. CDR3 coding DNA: TGTGCCAGCAGCTTAGAGGTAGCGGGTAGGTACGAGCAGTACTTC. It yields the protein CASSLEVAGRYEQYF.

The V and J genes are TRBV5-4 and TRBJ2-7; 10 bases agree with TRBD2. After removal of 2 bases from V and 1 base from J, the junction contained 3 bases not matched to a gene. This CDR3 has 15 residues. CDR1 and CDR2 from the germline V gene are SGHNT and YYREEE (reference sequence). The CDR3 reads CASSLGTSVSYEQYF. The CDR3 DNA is TGTGCCAGCAGCTTAGGGACTAGCGTTTCCTACGAGCAGTACTTC.

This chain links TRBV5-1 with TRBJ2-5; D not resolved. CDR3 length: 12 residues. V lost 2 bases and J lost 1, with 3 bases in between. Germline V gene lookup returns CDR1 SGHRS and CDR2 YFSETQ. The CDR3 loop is CASSFVQETQYF. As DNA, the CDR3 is TGCGCCAGCAGCTTCGTCCAAGAGACCCAGTACTTC.

CDR3 sequence: CSAGTGGYGYTF. CDR3 coding DNA: TGCAGCGCCGGGACAGGGGGTTATGGCTACACCTTC. J is TRBJ1-2 and V is TRBV29-1; 11 bases match TRBD1. This CDR3 region has 12 residues. Germline V lookup: CDR1 SQVTM, CDR2 ANQGSEA. J lost 5 bases, V lost 7 bases, and 3 bases had no gene match.

CDR3 sequence (DNA): TGTGCCAGCAGCTTAGCGCAAGGACTAGCGGTTGGGAGCTCCTACAATGAGCAGTTCTTC. It yields the protein CASSLAQGLAVGSSYNEQFF. The chain combines TRBV7-8 with TRBJ2-1, with 10 bases aligning to TRBD2. The CDR3 contains 20 residues. Germline V lookup: CDR1 SGHVS, CDR2 FQNEAQ. The ends lost 0 bases at V and 0 bases at J; junction bases unmatched: 11. Looking up the rest from reference TRBV7-8 and TRBJ2-1 gives the full variable domain: GAGVSQSPRYKVAKRGQDVALRCDPISGHVSLFWYQQALGQGPEFLTYFQNEAQLDKSGLPSDRFFAERPEGSVSTLKIQRTQQEDSAVYLCASSLAQGLAVGSSYNEQFFGPGTRLTVL.

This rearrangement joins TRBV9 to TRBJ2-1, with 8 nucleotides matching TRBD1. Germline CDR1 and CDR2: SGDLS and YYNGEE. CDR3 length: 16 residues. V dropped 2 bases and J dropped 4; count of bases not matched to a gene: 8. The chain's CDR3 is CASSVARGRNYNEQFF. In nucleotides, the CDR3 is TGTGCCAGCAGCGTGGCCAGGGGGCGGAATTACAATGAGCAGTTCTTC.

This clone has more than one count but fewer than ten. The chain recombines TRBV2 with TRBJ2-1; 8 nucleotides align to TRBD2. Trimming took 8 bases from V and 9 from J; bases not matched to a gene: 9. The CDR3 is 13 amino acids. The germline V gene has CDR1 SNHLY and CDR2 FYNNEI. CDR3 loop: CASEALAGTEQFF. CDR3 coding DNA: TGTGCCAGCGAGGCGCTAGCGGGTACTGAGCAGTTCTTC.

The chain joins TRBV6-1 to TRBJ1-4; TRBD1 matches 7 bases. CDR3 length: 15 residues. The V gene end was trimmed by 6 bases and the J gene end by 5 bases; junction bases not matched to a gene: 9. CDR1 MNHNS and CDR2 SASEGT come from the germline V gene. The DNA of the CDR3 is TGTGCCAGCAGCCTCCTCACGACAGGGAATGAAAAACTGTTTTTT. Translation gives CASSLLTTGNEKLFF.

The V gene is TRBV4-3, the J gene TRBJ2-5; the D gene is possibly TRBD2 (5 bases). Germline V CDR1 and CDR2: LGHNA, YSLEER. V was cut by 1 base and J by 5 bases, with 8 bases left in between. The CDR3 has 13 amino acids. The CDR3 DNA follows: TGCGCCAGCAGCCAAGGTCAGCGGGAGACCCAGTACTTC. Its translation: CASSQGQRETQYF.

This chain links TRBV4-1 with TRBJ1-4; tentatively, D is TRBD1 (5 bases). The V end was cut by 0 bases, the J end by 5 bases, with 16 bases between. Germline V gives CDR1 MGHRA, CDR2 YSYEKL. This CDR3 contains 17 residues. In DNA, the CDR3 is TGCGCCAGCAGCCAAGACGGGGGGAAAGCCCGGAATGAAAAACTGTTTTTT. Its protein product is CASSQDGGKARNEKLFF.

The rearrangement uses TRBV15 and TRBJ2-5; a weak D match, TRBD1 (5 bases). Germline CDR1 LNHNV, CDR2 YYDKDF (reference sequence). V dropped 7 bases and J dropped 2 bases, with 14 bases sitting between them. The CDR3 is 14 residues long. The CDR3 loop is CATKDTLGQETQYF. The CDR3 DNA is TGTGCCACCAAGGACACTCTCGGACAAGAGACCCAGTACTTC. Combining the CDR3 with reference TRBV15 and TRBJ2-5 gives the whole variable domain DAMVIQNPRYQVTQFGKPVTLSCSQTLNHNVMYWYQQKSSQAPKLLFHYYDKDFNNEADTPDNFQSRRPNTSFCFLDIRSPGLGDTAMYLCATKDTLGQETQYFGPGTRLLVL.

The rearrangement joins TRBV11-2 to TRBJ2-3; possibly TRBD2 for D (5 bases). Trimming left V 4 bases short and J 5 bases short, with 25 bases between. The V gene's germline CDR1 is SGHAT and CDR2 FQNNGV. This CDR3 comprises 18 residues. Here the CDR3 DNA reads TGTGCCAGCAGCTCCCCCCCCGCTAGTTCTGGAGGAGAAGATACGCAGTATTTT. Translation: CASSSPPASSGGEDTQYF. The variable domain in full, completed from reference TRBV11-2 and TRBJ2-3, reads EAGVAQSPRYKIIEKRQSVAFWCNPISGHATLYWYQQILGQGPKLLIQFQNNGVVDDSQLPKDRFSAERLKGVDSTLKIQPAKLEDSAVYLCASSSPPASSGGEDTQYFGPGTRLTVL.

The CDR3: CASRRQREETQYF. The CDR3 nucleotides read TGTGCCAGTAGGCGCCAGCGAGAAGAGACCCAGTACTTC. The J gene is TRBJ2-5, the V gene TRBV19; D is unclear. Germline lookup yields CDR1 LNHDA and CDR2 SQIVND (reference sequence). Trimming pared 6 bases from V and 3 bases from J, leaving 11 bases between. This CDR3 contains 13 residues.